These T cell receptor beta chains were read from a single sample in a study of blood T cell repertoires in COVID-19. TCRdb's copy holds only in-frame clones and misses some; the assay was immunoSEQ multiplex PCR. This sample has some 200,000 clones, with around 91% found just once. Sequencing input: peripheral blood. These receptors originate from a woman between 35 and 50 years old with acute or convalescent COVID-19. The CDR3 runs from the conserved cysteine through the conserved F or W. The order of the fields is D gene, V gene, J gene, clone size, CDR3 protein, CDR3 DNA. A D gene is named only where the DNA matches it firmly. The size of a clone is reported for some rows only, either as once, few or many, or as a class for expanded clones.

TRBD1	TRBV5-1	TRBJ1-1	NA	CASSVSGTENTEAFF	TGCGCCAGCAGCGTGTCCGGGACAGAGAACACTGAAGCTTTCTTT
TRBD2	TRBV5-4	TRBJ2-3	NA	CASSSYLSGGGQYF	TGTGCCAGCAGTTCCTACCTTAGCGGGGGGGGGCAGTATTTT
NA	TRBV4-1	TRBJ1-2	few	CASSQEGALGYTF	TGCGCCAGCAGCCAAGAGGGGGCACTTGGCTACACCTTC
NA	TRBV18	TRBJ2-5	NA	CASSPAGLGETQYF	TGTGCCAGCTCACCCGCGGGGCTCGGAGAGACCCAGTACTTC
NA	TRBV24-1	TRBJ2-3	NA	CATSGRESRDTQYF	TGTGCCACCAGTGGACGGGAGTCCCGAGATACGCAGTATTTT
TRBD1	TRBV7-9	TRBJ1-3	NA	CASSLNTGGTGNTIYF	TGTGCCAGCAGCTTAAATACAGGGGGCACAGGAAACACCATATATTTT
NA	TRBV2	TRBJ1-1	NA	CASSRGRNTEAFF	TGTGCCTCCAGCAGAGGTAGGAACACTGAAGCTTTCTTT
NA	TRBV5-6	TRBJ1-2	NA	CASSLLDSPPNPYGYTF	TGTGCCAGCAGCTTGTTGGACAGCCCACCAAACCCCTATGGCTACACCTTC
NA	TRBV5-4	TRBJ1-6	NA	CASSDSGNSPLHF	TGTGCCAGCAGCGACAGTGGCAATTCACCCCTCCACTTT
NA	TRBV27	TRBJ1-1	NA	CASSPGSNTEAFF	TGTGCCAGCAGCCCCGGTTCGAACACTGAAGCTTTCTTT
NA	TRBV5-1	TRBJ2-2	few	CASSLVSLTPAGSGELFF	TGCGCCAGCAGCTTGGTCTCACTCACCCCGGCAGGAAGCGGGGAGCTGTTTTTT
TRBD1	TRBV29-1	TRBJ1-4	NA	CSADRGQEKLFF	TGCAGCGCAGACAGGGGGCAGGAAAAACTGTTTTTT
TRBD1	TRBV2	TRBJ1-5	NA	CASRGDRGRQPQHF	TGTGCCAGCAGAGGGGACAGGGGAAGACAGCCCCAGCATTTT
NA	TRBV12-3/TRBV12-4	TRBJ2-5	NA	CASSLPGQETQYF	TGTGCCAGCAGTTTACCGGGACAAGAGACCCAGTACTTC
TRBD1	TRBV6-2/TRBV6-3	TRBJ1-2	NA	CASSWGQPNYGYTF	TGTGCCAGCAGTTGGGGACAGCCTAACTATGGCTACACCTTC
NA	TRBV2	TRBJ1-1	NA	CASSETDSGLTAFF	TGTGCCAGCAGTGAGACGGATTCGGGACTCACAGCTTTCTTT
NA	TRBV14	TRBJ1-3	NA	CASSQFSEGTIYF	TGTGCCAGCAGCCAATTTTCGGAGGGCACCATATATTTT
NA	TRBV5-6	TRBJ1-1	NA	CASSFQGLNTEAFF	TGTGCCAGCAGCTTTCAGGGGTTAAACACTGAAGCTTTCTTT
NA	TRBV5-4	TRBJ1-2	once	CASSVGVGYTF	TGTGCCAGCAGCGTGGGAGTTGGCTACACCTTC
NA	TRBV27	TRBJ1-5	once	CASSPGQLLYSNQPQHF	TGTGCCAGCAGTCCTGGACAGCTTCTTTATAGCAATCAGCCCCAGCATTTT
NA	TRBV10-3	TRBJ1-1	NA	CAISESRGNTEAFF	TGTGCCATCAGTGAGTCGCGGGGGAACACTGAAGCTTTCTTT
TRBD2	TRBV5-5	TRBJ2-1	NA	CASSLGKERGGTYNEQFF	TGTGCCAGCAGCTTGGGCAAGGAGCGGGGGGGCACGTACAATGAGCAGTTCTTC
NA	TRBV27	TRBJ2-1	NA	CASSSDSYNEQFF	TGTGCCAGCAGCTCGGACAGTTACAATGAGCAGTTCTTC
TRBD1	TRBV19	TRBJ1-6	NA	CASIETGGTSPLHF	TGTGCCAGTATTGAGACAGGGGGCACTTCACCCCTCCACTTT
NA	TRBV19	TRBJ1-3	NA	CASSSSSGNTIYF	TGTGCCAGTAGTAGCAGCTCTGGAAACACCATATATTTT